This is a list of T cell receptor beta chains from one sample in a study of blood T cell repertoires in COVID-19. Only in-frame clones appear in the TCRdb table, and some are missing; sequencing was by immunoSEQ multiplex PCR. The data show 250,000 or so clones, 70% to 90% seen once. Input material: PBMCs or T cells enriched from blood (not recorded which). All receptors come from a woman in her forties or fifties who had been exposed to COVID-19. Each CDR3 is given with its conserved first and last residue. The order of the fields is J gene, V gene, D gene, clone size, CDR3 protein, CDR3 DNA. The D gene is left open where the match is weak. Where a row states a size, it is once, few, many or the class of an expanded clone; other rows omit it.

J: TRBJ2-7; V: TRBV3-1/TRBV3-2; D: TRBD2; size: once; CDR3: CASTQRGRHEQYF; DNA: TGTGCCAGCACCCAGCGGGGTCGCCACGAGCAGTACTTC
J: TRBJ1-2; V: TRBV5-1; D: .; size: .; CDR3: CASSRDMTYGYTF; DNA: TGCGCCAGCAGCCGGGACATGACCTATGGCTACACCTTC
J: TRBJ1-4; V: TRBV11-2; D: .; size: .; CDR3: CASSLSGPEKLFF; DNA: TGTGCCAGCAGCTTGTCTGGGCCGGAAAAACTGTTTTTT
J: TRBJ2-7; V: TRBV15; D: .; size: .; CDR3: CATSPQPGHIYEQYF; DNA: TGTGCCACCAGCCCCCAACCGGGACATATCTACGAGCAGTACTTC
J: TRBJ1-6; V: TRBV27; D: .; size: .; CDR3: CASSPGGSYNSPLHF; DNA: TGTGCCAGCAGTCCGGGAGGCTCCTATAATTCACCCCTCCACTTT
J: TRBJ2-7; V: TRBV5-1; D: TRBD2; size: .; CDR3: CASSLAGTSGLYEQYF; DNA: TGCGCCAGCAGCTTGGCCGGGACTAGCGGTTTGTACGAGCAGTACTTC
J: TRBJ1-5; V: TRBV24-1; D: TRBD1; size: .; CDR3: CATSDSGTAFNQPQHF; DNA: TGTGCCACCAGTGATTCCGGGACAGCCTTTAATCAGCCCCAGCATTTT
J: TRBJ2-3; V: TRBV18; D: .; size: .; CDR3: CASSGGWATDTQYF; DNA: TGTGCCAGCTCAGGTGGGTGGGCCACAGATACGCAGTATTTT
J: TRBJ2-7; V: TRBV11-3; D: TRBD2; size: .; CDR3: CASSLGTGRAYEQYF; DNA: TGTGCCAGCAGCTTAGGCACGGGGAGGGCCTACGAGCAGTACTTC
J: TRBJ1-1; V: TRBV5-5; D: .; size: .; CDR3: CASLGRGPEAFF; DNA: TGTGCCAGCCTCGGAAGGGGTCCTGAAGCTTTCTTT
J: TRBJ2-7; V: TRBV28; D: .; size: .; CDR3: CASSLSGTTYEQYF; DNA: TGTGCCAGCAGTTTGTCGGGTACAACCTACGAGCAGTACTTC
J: TRBJ1-2; V: TRBV5-4; D: TRBD1; size: .; CDR3: CASSLVGQGQGYTF; DNA: TGTGCCAGCAGCTTAGTGGGACAGGGGCAGGGCTACACCTTC
J: TRBJ1-5; V: TRBV7-8; D: .; size: few; CDR3: CASSLSGPSNQPQHF; DNA: TGTGCCAGCAGCCTCAGCGGACCTAGCAATCAGCCCCAGCATTTT
J: TRBJ1-2; V: TRBV27; D: TRBD1; size: .; CDR3: CASSLGQGRSYGYTF; DNA: TGTGCCAGCAGTCTAGGACAGGGAAGAAGCTATGGCTACACCTTC
J: TRBJ1-1; V: TRBV5-1; D: .; size: .; CDR3: CASSLAGPTVGEAFF; DNA: TGCGCCAGCAGCTTAGCAGGCCCGACCGTGGGTGAAGCTTTCTTT
J: TRBJ1-1; V: TRBV12-3/TRBV12-4; D: .; size: .; CDR3: CASSFDRNTEAFF; DNA: TGTGCCAGCAGTTTCGACAGGAACACTGAAGCTTTCTTT
J: TRBJ1-1; V: TRBV5-4; D: .; size: .; CDR3: CASSLRGRTEAFF; DNA: TGTGCCAGCAGCTTGAGGGGGAGAACTGAAGCTTTCTTT
J: TRBJ1-3; V: TRBV6-6; D: TRBD1; size: .; CDR3: CASSPYRGLGSSGNTIYF; DNA: TGTGCCAGCAGTCCTTACAGGGGTCTAGGATCCTCCGGAAACACCATATATTTT
J: TRBJ1-3; V: TRBV28; D: TRBD1; size: once; CDR3: CASSPSTGTAGNTIYF; DNA: TGTGCCAGCAGTCCCTCGACAGGGACGGCTGGAAACACCATATATTTT
J: TRBJ1-2; V: TRBV10-1; D: .; size: .; CDR3: CASSEGSGYTF; DNA: TGCGCCAGCAGTGAGGGGAGTGGCTACACCTTC
J: TRBJ1-2; V: TRBV7-8; D: TRBD1; size: .; CDR3: CASSLEGTGVDYGYTF; DNA: TGTGCCAGCAGCTTAGAGGGGACAGGGGTCGACTATGGCTACACCTTC
J: TRBJ2-3; V: TRBV28; D: .; size: .; CDR3: CASSYLDTQYF; DNA: TGTGCCAGCAGCTATCTAGATACGCAGTATTTT
J: TRBJ1-2; V: TRBV28; D: TRBD1; size: .; CDR3: CASSPGTGGGYTF; DNA: TGTGCCAGCAGTCCCGGGACAGGGGGTGGCTACACCTTC
J: TRBJ2-2; V: TRBV19; D: .; size: .; CDR3: CASSIGSRWGVSNTGELFF; DNA: TGTGCCAGTAGTATCGGGTCCCGATGGGGGGTATCGAACACCGGGGAGCTGTTTTTT
J: TRBJ2-7; V: TRBV27; D: TRBD1; size: .; CDR3: CASSEGASYEQYF; DNA: TGTGCCAGCAGTGAGGGGGCCTCCTACGAGCAGTACTTC
J: TRBJ2-3; V: TRBV5-1; D: .; size: .; CDR3: CASSLAPSHTQYF; DNA: TGCGCCAGCAGCTTGGCACCAAGCCATACGCAGTATTTT
J: TRBJ1-2; V: TRBV10-2; D: .; size: .; CDR3: CASSQNREGGYTF; DNA: TGCGCCAGCAGTCAAAACAGGGAGGGCGGCTACACCTTC
J: TRBJ1-5; V: TRBV28; D: .; size: .; CDR3: CASSSRVGTLNQPQHF; DNA: TGTGCCAGCAGTTCCCGAGTCGGGACACTTAATCAGCCCCAGCATTTT
J: TRBJ2-2; V: TRBV15; D: .; size: .; CDR3: CATSRGAGHTGELFF; DNA: TGTGCCACCAGCAGAGGGGCAGGGCACACCGGGGAGCTGTTTTTT
J: TRBJ1-1; V: TRBV27; D: .; size: .; CDR3: CASSLGARGTEAFF; DNA: TGTGCCAGCAGTTTGGGGGCCAGGGGAACTGAAGCTTTCTTT
J: TRBJ2-2; V: TRBV28; D: .; size: .; CDR3: CASSLSRGGELFF; DNA: TGTGCCAGCAGTCTAAGCAGAGGCGGGGAGCTGTTTTTT
J: TRBJ1-2; V: TRBV10-2; D: .; size: .; CDR3: CASNGQTSGYTF; DNA: TGCGCCAGCAACGGACAGACAAGTGGCTACACCTTC
J: TRBJ1-1; V: TRBV9; D: .; size: many; CDR3: CASSVRGGSRAFF; DNA: TGTGCCAGCAGCGTAAGGGGTGGAAGTCGTGCTTTCTTT
J: TRBJ1-4; V: TRBV5-4; D: .; size: .; CDR3: CASSRRGTREKLFF; DNA: TGTGCCAGCAGCCGAAGGGGGACGAGGGAAAAACTGTTTTTT
J: TRBJ2-3; V: TRBV5-8; D: TRBD2; size: .; CDR3: CASTELAGGSTDTQYF; DNA: TGTGCCAGCACCGAACTAGCGGGGGGAAGTACAGATACGCAGTATTTT
J: TRBJ1-1; V: TRBV2; D: .; size: .; CDR3: CASTETRGTEAFF; DNA: TGTGCCAGCACAGAGACGCGGGGCACTGAAGCTTTCTTT
J: TRBJ2-3; V: TRBV19; D: TRBD2; size: .; CDR3: CASSITGSGGLDTQYF; DNA: TGTGCCAGTAGTATAACGGGTAGCGGGGGCCTAGATACGCAGTATTTT
J: TRBJ2-1; V: TRBV12-3/TRBV12-4; D: .; size: few; CDR3: CASSFGSNEQFF; DNA: TGTGCCAGCAGTTTCGGTTCCAATGAGCAGTTCTTC
J: TRBJ1-6; V: TRBV5-8; D: .; size: .; CDR3: CASSLGAGPSPLHF; DNA: TGTGCCAGCAGCTTGGGGGCAGGGCCCTCACCCCTCCACTTT
J: TRBJ1-2; V: TRBV5-1; D: .; size: .; CDR3: CASSLEGWSAGTF; DNA: TGCGCCAGCAGCCTAGAAGGATGGAGTGCTGGTACCTTC
J: TRBJ2-3; V: TRBV24-1; D: TRBD1; size: .; CDR3: CATSSRTGGEVPFYTQYF; DNA: TGTGCCACCAGTTCCCGGACAGGGGGCGAAGTTCCCTTTTATACGCAGTATTTT
J: TRBJ1-1; V: TRBV9; D: .; size: .; CDR3: CASSVDQGPEAFF; DNA: TGTGCCAGCAGCGTAGATCAGGGTCCTGAAGCTTTCTTT
J: TRBJ1-6; V: TRBV27; D: .; size: few; CDR3: CASRLHPRSAPLHF; DNA: TGTGCCAGCAGATTGCACCCCCGGTCGGCACCCCTCCACTTT
J: TRBJ2-3; V: TRBV5-4; D: .; size: .; CDR3: CASSLRGPTDTQYF; DNA: TGTGCCAGCAGCTTACGAGGGCCAACAGATACGCAGTATTTT
J: TRBJ1-5; V: TRBV4-1; D: .; size: .; CDR3: CASSQDRFSNQPQHF; DNA: TGCGCCAGCAGCCAAGACAGGTTTAGCAATCAGCCCCAGCATTTT
J: TRBJ2-3; V: TRBV5-1; D: .; size: .; CDR3: CASSLDSRGTWDTQYF; DNA: TGCGCCAGCAGCTTGGATTCCAGGGGCACGTGGGATACGCAGTATTTT
J: TRBJ1-3; V: TRBV18; D: .; size: .; CDR3: CASSRLARGNFGNTIYF; DNA: TGTGCCAGCTCACGACTGGCCAGGGGCAATTTTGGAAACACCATATATTTT
J: TRBJ2-5; V: TRBV19; D: TRBD2; size: .; CDR3: CASSPRGGRETQYF; DNA: TGTGCCAGTAGTCCGCGGGGGGGCCGAGAGACCCAGTACTTC
J: TRBJ1-1; V: TRBV7-9; D: .; size: .; CDR3: CASSFAGNRGTEAFF; DNA: TGTGCCAGCAGCTTTGCTGGCAACCGGGGCACTGAAGCTTTCTTT
J: TRBJ2-2; V: TRBV7-8; D: TRBD2; size: once; CDR3: CASSAWTSGGVVTGELFF; DNA: TGTGCCAGCAGCGCTTGGACTAGCGGGGGGGTTGTTACCGGGGAGCTGTTTTTT
J: TRBJ2-7; V: TRBV29-1; D: TRBD1; size: once; CDR3: CSAWTGSSYEQYF; DNA: TGCAGCGCTTGGACAGGGTCCTCCTACGAGCAGTACTTC
J: TRBJ1-1; V: TRBV7-8; D: TRBD1; size: .; CDR3: CASSLGQGGEAFF; DNA: TGTGCCAGCAGCTTGGGACAGGGAGGCGAAGCTTTCTTT
J: TRBJ1-5; V: TRBV30; D: .; size: .; CDR3: CAWSDTNQPQHF; DNA: TGTGCCTGGAGTGACACAAATCAGCCCCAGCATTTT
J: TRBJ1-5; V: TRBV27; D: .; size: .; CDR3: CASSRTGNQPQHF; DNA: TGTGCCAGCAGTCGGACAGGCAATCAGCCCCAGCATTTT
J: TRBJ2-7; V: TRBV7-2; D: TRBD1; size: .; CDR3: CASSLTGFSYEQYF; DNA: TGTGCCAGCAGCTTGACAGGGTTCTCCTACGAGCAGTACTTC
J: TRBJ1-5; V: TRBV2; D: TRBD1; size: .; CDR3: CASRDRQSQPQHF; DNA: TGTGCCAGCAGGGACAGGCAAAGTCAGCCCCAGCATTTT